This TCR beta chain was found in a study of blood T cells in healthy people across ages. Concerning this clonotype itself: What it binds is not known.

Together with a sample-barcoded 5' primer, a J-beta primer mix was included in a second PCR lasting 7 to 11 cycles. Via MiXCR, TCRdb re-called the 5' RACE reads, giving one row per CDR3 protein. The sample includes approximately 690,000 distinct CDR3 sequences, roughly two fifths of them seen just once. Each sample had at least 6 million PBMCs isolated. Study-wide points: When set beside aged donors, long-lived donors presented more naive CD4+ cells and higher diversity.

There are 17 residues in the CDR3. The chain employs TRBV21-1 and TRBJ1-2; the table gives TRBD1 as D, unverified against the DNA. TRBV21-1 is flagged as a pseudogene. The sample consisted of blood. This sequence was found in a man older than 75 in good health. CDR3 region: CASSPVVGAAYNYGYTF. As DNA, the CDR3 is TGTGCCAGCAGCCCGGTGGTGGGGGCCGCATATAACTATGGCTACACCTTC.